The entry below describes one T cell receptor (beta chain). This clonotype was found a few times. The antigen it recognizes is unknown. No base quality values were provided; no much bigger clone lies one nucleotide off. For repertoire sequencing, the TCR beta CDR3 regions were amplified from RNA transcripts. A first-round RT-PCR used HTBI primers with the Qiagen OneStep RT-PCR kit, followed by a second-round multiplex PCR, size selection and purification. Libraries were sequenced paired-end with 100 bp reads on an Illumina HiSeq2000. Per the authors' processing: SOAPnuke was used for read processing, and reads with adapters, uncalled bases, a mean Phred below 15, or no exact constant-primer or identifier match were discarded. COPE v1.2.5 was used to merge high-quality paired reads. Each unique nucleotide sequence was treated as a clonotype, and MiTCR v1.1 was used to align the clonotypes to the IMGT TRB V, D and J references. The analysis was limited to V-J combinations with a frequency above 0.0001, which together covered roughly 99% of repertoires. For each V-J combination, a TCR clonal expansion and chaos score was defined as F50 clonal expansion divided by the chaos observed in the TCRdist matrix. Features were reduced by Welch's t-statistics and random forest to over 10 V-J combinations, which fed a naive Bayes classifier. Thyroid-blood repertoire similarity was quantified with the Morisita-Horn index. In-frame beta chains were kept once TCRdb had trimmed the public reads at Q25 with fastp and called clones with MiXCR. Every distinct CDR3 protein forms one entry, paired with its most common genes and DNA. TCRdb's processing, not the authors', yielded these V and J calls. The sample contains roughly 700,000 distinct CDR3 sequences, 35% to 50% of them found a single time. The ten most abundant clones make up approximately 43% of the sample.

The data derive from a study of Graves' ophthalmopathy and Graves' hyperthyroidism (dated by TCRdb to the late 2010s). At the level of the whole study: Peripheral blood was collected at initial diagnosis, before any treatment. The study used signatures of the TCR beta repertoire to tell Graves' ophthalmopathy apart from Graves' hyperthyroidism and to predict which patients would progress to ophthalmopathy. In total, 135 blood samples were TCR-sequenced: 43 ophthalmopathy, some 75 hyperthyroidism and 17 hyperthyroidism-to-ophthalmopathy patients. To explore V-J signatures distinguishing ophthalmopathy from hyperthyroidism, a discovery set of 100 patients (about 44 ophthalmopathy, over 55 stable hyperthyroidism) was enrolled. An independent validation cohort was composed of roughly 19 hyperthyroidism patients and around 15 patients who later progressed from hyperthyroidism to ophthalmopathy. In several hyperthyroidism patients, the T-cell repertoire of thyroid tissue was compared with the T-cell repertoire of blood. Following sample collection, hyperthyroidism patients were given methimazole at a starting dose of 30 mg daily, and ophthalmopathy patients were given high-dose intravenous methylprednisolone.

What the authors observed across the whole study: No statistical method was used to set the sample size in advance, and the investigators knew which group each participant was assigned to. In cross-validation, the 13-signature model distinguished ophthalmopathy from stable hyperthyroidism with more than 85% sensitivity and around 81% specificity, while in the test set the corresponding values were about 80% and 75%. In validation, the model predicted ophthalmopathy progression with more than 70% sensitivity and roughly 72% specificity; roughly 12 predicted patients were CT-confirmed with GO in a median of about 7.1 months. Most expanded thyroid clonotypes with frequency above 0.001 were also detected in blood, suggesting blood repertoires may reflect the thyroid immune response.

There are 14 amino acids in the CDR3, from cysteine to phenylalanine inclusive. The kept DNA is CDR3 alone, 42 bases in frame from the first base. Taken from the germline V gene (reference sequence), the CDR1 and CDR2 loops are WNHNN and SYGVQD. V drops 3 bases and J drops 3 bases, leaving 12 bases in between. Ophthalmopathy patients had moderately to severely active disease, Clinical Activity Score of at least 3, NOSPECS grade of at least 4, and disease duration under 3 months. Patients were excluded if they had other autoimmune diseases, uncontrolled infections, pregnancy or lactation. Diagnosis was based on clinical symptoms, serum thyroxine, TRAb, thyroid ultrasound and orbital computed tomography. Using Ficoll-Paque density gradient centrifugation, PBMCs were isolated from roughly 9.2 ml of fresh peripheral blood. Total RNA was extracted using Trizol reagent, and RNA quality was checked on an Agilent 2100 Bioanalyzer.

Sequenced material: peripheral blood. Recombination connected TRBV10-1 to TRBJ2-7, with the D gene too uncertain to name. This TCR was sampled from an adult man with Graves' ophthalmopathy. CDR3 region: CASSESLDVYEQYF. The sequenced DNA: TGCGCCAGCAGTGAAAGCTTAGACGTCTACGAGCAGTACTTC.